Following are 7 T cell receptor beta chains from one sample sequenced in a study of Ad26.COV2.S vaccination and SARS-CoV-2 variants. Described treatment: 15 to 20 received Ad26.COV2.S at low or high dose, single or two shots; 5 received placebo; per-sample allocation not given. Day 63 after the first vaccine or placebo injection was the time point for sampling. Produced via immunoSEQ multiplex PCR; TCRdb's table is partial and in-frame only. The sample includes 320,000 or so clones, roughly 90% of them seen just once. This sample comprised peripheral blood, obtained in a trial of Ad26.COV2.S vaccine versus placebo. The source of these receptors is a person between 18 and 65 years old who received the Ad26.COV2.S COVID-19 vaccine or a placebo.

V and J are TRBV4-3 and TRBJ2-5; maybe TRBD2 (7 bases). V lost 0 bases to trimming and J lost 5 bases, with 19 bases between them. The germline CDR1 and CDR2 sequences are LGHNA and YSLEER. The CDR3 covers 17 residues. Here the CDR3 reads CASSQDPSRGAGETQYF. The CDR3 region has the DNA TGCGCCAGCAGCCAAGATCCGAGTCGGGGGGCGGGGGAGACCCAGTACTTC.

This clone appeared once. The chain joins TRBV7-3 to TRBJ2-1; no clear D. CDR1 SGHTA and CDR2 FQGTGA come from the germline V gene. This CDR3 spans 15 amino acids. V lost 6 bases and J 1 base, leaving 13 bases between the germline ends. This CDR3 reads CASRESGVSYNEQFF. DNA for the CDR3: TGTGCCAGCAGGGAATCAGGAGTATCCTACAATGAGCAGTTCTTC.

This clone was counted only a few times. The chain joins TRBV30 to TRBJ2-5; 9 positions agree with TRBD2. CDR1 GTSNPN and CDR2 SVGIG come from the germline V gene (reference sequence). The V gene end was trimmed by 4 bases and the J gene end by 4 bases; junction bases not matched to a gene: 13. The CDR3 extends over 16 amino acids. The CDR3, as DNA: TGTGCCTGGAAACTTCAGGGACTAGCTCCCCCAGAGACCCAGTACTTC. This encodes CAWKLQGLAPPETQYF.

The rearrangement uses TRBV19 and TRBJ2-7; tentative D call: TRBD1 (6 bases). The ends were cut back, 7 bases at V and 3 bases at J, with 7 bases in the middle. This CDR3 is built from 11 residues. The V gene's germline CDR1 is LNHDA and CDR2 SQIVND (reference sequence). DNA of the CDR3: TGTGCCAGTACGGACAGCTACGAGCAGTACTTC. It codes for CASTDSYEQYF. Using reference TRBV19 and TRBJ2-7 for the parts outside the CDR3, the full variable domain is DGGITQSPKYLFRKEGQNVTLSCEQNLNHDAMYWYRQDPGQGLRLIYYSQIVNDFQKGDIAEGYSVSREKKESFPLTVTSAQKNPTAFYLCASTDSYEQYFGPGTRLTVT.

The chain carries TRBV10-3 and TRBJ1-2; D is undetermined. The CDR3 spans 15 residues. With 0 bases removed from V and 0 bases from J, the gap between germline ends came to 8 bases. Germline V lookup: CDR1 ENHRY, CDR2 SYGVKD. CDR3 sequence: CAISESWLANYGYTF. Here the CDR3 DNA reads TGTGCCATCAGTGAGTCGTGGCTAGCTAACTATGGCTACACCTTC.

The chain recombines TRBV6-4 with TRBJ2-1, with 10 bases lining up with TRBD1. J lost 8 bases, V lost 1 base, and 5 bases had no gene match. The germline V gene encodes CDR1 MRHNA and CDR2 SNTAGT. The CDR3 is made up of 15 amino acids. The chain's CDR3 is CASSDWTGGVYEQFF. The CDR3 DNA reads TGTGCCAGCAGTGACTGGACAGGGGGGGTATATGAGCAGTTCTTC.

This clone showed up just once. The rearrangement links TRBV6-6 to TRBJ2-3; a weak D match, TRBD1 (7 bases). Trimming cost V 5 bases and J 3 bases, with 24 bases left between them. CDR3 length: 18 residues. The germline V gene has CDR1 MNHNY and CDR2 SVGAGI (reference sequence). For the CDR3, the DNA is TGTGCCAGCAGTCCTTTAAATGCCCCAGGGGGGAGGACAGATACGCAGTATTTT. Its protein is CASSPLNAPGGRTDTQYF.